This T cell receptor (beta chain) was sequenced during a study of cytomegalovirus exposure and HLA in healthy donors. This CDR3 has 16 amino acids. Looked up from germline, CDR1 is KGHSH and CDR2 is LQKENI. The V gene end was trimmed by 1 base and the J gene end by 10 bases; junction bases not matched to a gene: 11. The study ran its PCR with 60 Vbeta and 13 Jbeta primers. The repertoire was sequenced with immunoSEQ multiplex PCR; TCRdb's copy has only in-frame clones and lacks some. The sample carries 150,000 or so clones, more than 75% recorded once. The chain couples TRBV18 to TRBJ2-1; 9 nucleotides agree with TRBD2. The receptor was isolated from a man between 18 and 35 years old in good health and CMV-seropositive. Sequenced sample: PBMCs. CDR3 loop: CASSPLLAGGPVEQFF. CDR3 nucleotide sequence: TGTGCCAGCTCACCACTCCTGGCGGGGGGGCCGGTAGAGCAGTTCTTC.